This TCR beta chain was found in a study of blood T cell repertoires in COVID-19. At the level of the study: Sample material is recorded as cDNA or gDNA derived from T cells, B-cell-depleted T cells, or PBMCs.

This CDR3 region has 14 residues. Trimming removed 2 bases from V and 5 bases from J; junction bases left unmatched: 5. Germline V gene lookup returns CDR1 MNHEY and CDR2 SVGAGI. Some clones are missing from TCRdb's copy, which holds only in-frame ones; the method was immunoSEQ multiplex PCR. The sample yields 85,000 to 95,000 clones, more than 75% seen once. Specimen: peripheral blood. V gene TRBV6-5 combines with J gene TRBJ1-1, with 7 bases matching TRBD1. This clonotype was obtained from a woman of 80 years or more with acute or convalescent COVID-19. CDR3 DNA: TGTGCCAGCAGTTACAGGGGGCGCGGGACTGAAGCTTTCTTT. Its translation is CASSYRGRGTEAFF.